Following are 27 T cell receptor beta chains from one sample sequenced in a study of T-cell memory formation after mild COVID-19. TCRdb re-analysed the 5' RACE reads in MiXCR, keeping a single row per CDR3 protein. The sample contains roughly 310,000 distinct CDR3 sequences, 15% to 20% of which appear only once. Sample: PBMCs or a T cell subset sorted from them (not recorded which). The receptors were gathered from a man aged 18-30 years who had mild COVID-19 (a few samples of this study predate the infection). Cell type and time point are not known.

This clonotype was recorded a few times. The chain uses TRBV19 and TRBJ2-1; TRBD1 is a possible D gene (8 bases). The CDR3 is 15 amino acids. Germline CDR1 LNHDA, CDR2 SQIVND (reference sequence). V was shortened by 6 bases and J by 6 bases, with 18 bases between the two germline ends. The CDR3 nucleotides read TGTGCCAGTAGGCAGGGGGCGGCGGGGGCCAATGAGCAGTTCTTC. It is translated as CASRQGAAGANEQFF.

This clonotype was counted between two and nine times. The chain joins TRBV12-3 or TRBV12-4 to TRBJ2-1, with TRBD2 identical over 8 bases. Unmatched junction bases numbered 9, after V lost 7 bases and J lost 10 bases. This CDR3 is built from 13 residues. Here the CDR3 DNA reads TGTGCCAGCACCCAATGGGCTAGCGGGGAGCAGTTCTTC. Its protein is CASTQWASGEQFF.

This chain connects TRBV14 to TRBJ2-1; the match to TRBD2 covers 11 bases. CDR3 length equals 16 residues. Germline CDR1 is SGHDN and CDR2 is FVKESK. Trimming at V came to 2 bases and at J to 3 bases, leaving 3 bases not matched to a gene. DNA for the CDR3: TGTGCCAGCAGCCAACTGACTAGCGGGGTCTACAATGAGCAGTTCTTC. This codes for CASSQLTSGVYNEQFF.

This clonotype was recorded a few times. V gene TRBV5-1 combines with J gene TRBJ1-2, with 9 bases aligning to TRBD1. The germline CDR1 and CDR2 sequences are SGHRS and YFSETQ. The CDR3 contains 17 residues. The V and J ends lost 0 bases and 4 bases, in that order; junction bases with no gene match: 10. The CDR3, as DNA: TGCGCCAGCAGCTTGGGTCCCCGGACAGGGGATGCCTATGGCTACACCTTC. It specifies CASSLGPRTGDAYGYTF.

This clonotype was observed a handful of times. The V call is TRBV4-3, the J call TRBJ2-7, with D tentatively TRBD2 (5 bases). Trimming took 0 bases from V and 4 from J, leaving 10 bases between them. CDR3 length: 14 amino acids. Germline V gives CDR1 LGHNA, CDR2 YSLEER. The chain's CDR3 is CASSQERTGYEQYF. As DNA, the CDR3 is TGCGCCAGCAGCCAAGAGAGGACTGGGTACGAGCAGTACTTC.

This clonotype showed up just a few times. The CDR3 loop reads CASSSQPQNEQFF. The CDR3 nucleotides are TGTGCCAGCAGCTCCCAGCCCCAGAATGAGCAGTTCTTC. The chain has TRBV7-9 and TRBJ2-1; no firm D call. The CDR3 consists of 13 residues. Germline CDR1 and CDR2: SEHNR and FQNEAQ (reference sequence). Trimming removed 4 bases at V and 7 bases at J, with 11 bases between.

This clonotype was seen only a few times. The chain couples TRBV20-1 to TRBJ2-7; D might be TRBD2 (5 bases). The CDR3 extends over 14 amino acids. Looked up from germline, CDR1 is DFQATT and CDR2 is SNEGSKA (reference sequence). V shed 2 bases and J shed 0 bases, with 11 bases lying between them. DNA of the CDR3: TGCAGTGCTAGAACAGCGGCGAGCTCCTACGAGCAGTACTTC. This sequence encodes CSARTAASSYEQYF.

The CDR3 coding sequence is TGTGCCAGCAGCTCCCCAGGGGGGATAGTGTCGGACACTGAAGCTTTCTTT. It is translated as CASSSPGGIVSDTEAFF. This chain uses TRBV6-5 with TRBJ1-1; the match to TRBD1 covers 7 bases. CDR1 is MNHEY and CDR2 is SVGAGI in the germline V gene. With 6 bases clipped from V and 3 bases from J, the junction kept 16 bases outside the gene matches. This CDR3 region has 17 residues.

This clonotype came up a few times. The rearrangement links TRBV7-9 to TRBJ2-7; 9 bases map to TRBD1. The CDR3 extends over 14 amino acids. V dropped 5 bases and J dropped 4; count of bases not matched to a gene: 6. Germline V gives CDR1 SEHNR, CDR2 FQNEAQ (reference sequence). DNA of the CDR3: TGTGCCAGCAGCAGGGGGACAGGGAGATACGAGCAGTACTTC. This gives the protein CASSRGTGRYEQYF.

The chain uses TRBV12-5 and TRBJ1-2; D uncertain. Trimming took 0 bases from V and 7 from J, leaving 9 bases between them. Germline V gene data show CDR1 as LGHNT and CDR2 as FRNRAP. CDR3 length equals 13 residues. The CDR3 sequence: CASGLVPPGGYTF. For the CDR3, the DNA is TGTGCTAGTGGTTTGGTCCCCCCGGGTGGCTACACCTTC.

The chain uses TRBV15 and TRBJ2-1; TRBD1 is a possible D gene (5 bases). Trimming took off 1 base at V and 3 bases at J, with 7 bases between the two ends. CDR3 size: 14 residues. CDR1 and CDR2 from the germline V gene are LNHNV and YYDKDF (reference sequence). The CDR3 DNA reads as TGTGCCACCAGCAGAGGGGGCGACTACAATGAGCAGTTCTTC. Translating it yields CATSRGGDYNEQFF.

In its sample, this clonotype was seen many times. The CDR3 bases are TGTGCCAGCAGCGAAGGATTGGGGGGGATGGACGAGCAGTACTTC. It encodes CASSEGLGGMDEQYF. V is TRBV9 and J is TRBJ2-7; 7 nucleotides align to TRBD2. This CDR3 has 15 residues. V lost 3 bases, J lost 5 bases, and 11 bases stayed unmatched. Germline CDR1 is SGDLS and CDR2 is YYNGEE.

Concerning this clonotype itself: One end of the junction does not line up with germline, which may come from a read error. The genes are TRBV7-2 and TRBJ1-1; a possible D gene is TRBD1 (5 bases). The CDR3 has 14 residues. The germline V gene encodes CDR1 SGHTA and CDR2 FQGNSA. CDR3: CASSSLPRDGAVSF. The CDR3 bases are TGTGCCAGCAGCTCTCTCCCACGGGACGGGGCTGTTTCTTTT.

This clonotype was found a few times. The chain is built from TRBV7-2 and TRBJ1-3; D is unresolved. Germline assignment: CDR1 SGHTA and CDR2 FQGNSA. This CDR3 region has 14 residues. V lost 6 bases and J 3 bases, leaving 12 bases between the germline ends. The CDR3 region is CASRRRADGNTIYF. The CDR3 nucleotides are TGTGCCAGCAGGAGGAGGGCAGATGGAAACACCATATATTTT.

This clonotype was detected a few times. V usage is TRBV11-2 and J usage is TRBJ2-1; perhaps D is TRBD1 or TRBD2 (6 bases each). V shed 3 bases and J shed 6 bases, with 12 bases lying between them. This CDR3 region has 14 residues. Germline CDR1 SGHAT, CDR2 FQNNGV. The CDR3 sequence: CASSFVGGLNEQFF. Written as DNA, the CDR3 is TGTGCCAGCAGCTTCGTAGGGGGGCTCAATGAGCAGTTCTTC. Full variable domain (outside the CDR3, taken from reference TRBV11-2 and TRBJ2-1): EAGVAQSPRYKIIEKRQSVAFWCNPISGHATLYWYQQILGQGPKLLIQFQNNGVVDDSQLPKDRFSAERLKGVDSTLKIQPAKLEDSAVYLCASSFVGGLNEQFFGPGTRLTVL.

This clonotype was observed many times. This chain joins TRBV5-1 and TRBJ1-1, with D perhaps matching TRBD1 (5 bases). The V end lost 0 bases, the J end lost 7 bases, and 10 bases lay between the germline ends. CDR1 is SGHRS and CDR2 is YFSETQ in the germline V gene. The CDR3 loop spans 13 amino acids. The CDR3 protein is CASSLAGIGEAFF. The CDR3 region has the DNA TGCGCCAGCAGCTTGGCAGGGATTGGTGAAGCTTTCTTT.

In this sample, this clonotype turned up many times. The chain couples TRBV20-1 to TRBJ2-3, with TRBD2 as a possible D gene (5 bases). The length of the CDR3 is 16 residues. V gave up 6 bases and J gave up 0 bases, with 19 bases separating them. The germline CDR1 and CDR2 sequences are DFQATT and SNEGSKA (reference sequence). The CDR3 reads CSATRGGPTSTDTQYF. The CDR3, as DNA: TGCAGTGCCACGCGAGGCGGGCCGACTAGCACAGATACGCAGTATTTT.

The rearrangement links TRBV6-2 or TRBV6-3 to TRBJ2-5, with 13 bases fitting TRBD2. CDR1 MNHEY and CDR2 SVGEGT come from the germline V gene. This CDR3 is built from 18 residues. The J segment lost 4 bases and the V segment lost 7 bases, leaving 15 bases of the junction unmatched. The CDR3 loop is CASNPGPGLAGRGETQYF. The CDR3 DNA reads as TGTGCCAGCAATCCGGGCCCGGGACTAGCGGGGAGAGGAGAGACCCAGTACTTC.

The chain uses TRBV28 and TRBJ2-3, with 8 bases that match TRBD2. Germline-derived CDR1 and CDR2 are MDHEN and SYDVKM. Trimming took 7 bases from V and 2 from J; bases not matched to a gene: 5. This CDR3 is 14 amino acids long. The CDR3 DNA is TGTGCCAGCAATACCGGGGGGGCCACAGATACGCAGTATTTT. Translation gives CASNTGGATDTQYF. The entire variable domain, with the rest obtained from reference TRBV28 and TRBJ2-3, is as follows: DVKVTQSSRYLVKRTGEKVFLECVQDMDHENMFWYRQDPGLGLRLIYFSYDVKMKEKGDIPEGYSVSREKKERFSLILESASTNQTSMYLCASNTGGATDTQYFGPGTRLTVL.

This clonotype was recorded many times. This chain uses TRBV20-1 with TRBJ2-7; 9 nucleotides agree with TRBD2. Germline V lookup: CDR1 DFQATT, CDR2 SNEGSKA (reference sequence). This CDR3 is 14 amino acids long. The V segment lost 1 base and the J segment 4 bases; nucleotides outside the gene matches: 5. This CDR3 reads CSARGTSVNYEQYF. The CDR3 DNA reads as TGCAGTGCTAGAGGGACTAGCGTAAATTACGAGCAGTACTTC.

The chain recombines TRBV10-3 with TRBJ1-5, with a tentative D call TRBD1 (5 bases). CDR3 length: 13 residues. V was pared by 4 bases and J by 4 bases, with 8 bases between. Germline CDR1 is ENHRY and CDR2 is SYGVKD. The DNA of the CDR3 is TGTGCCATCAGTGCGGGGGGAAATCAGCCCCAGCATTTT. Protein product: CAISAGGNQPQHF.

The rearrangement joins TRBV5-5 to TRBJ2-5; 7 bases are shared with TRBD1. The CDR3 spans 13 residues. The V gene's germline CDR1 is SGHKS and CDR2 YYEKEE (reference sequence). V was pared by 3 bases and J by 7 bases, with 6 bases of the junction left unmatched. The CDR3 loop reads CASSWSGGGTQYF. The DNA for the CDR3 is TGTGCCAGCAGCTGGTCAGGGGGTGGGACCCAGTACTTC.

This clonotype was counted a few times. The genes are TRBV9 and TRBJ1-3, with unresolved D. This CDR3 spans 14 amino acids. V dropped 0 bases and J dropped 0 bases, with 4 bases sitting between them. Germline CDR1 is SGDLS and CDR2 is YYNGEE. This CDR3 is CASSVAPSGNTIYF. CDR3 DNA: TGTGCCAGCAGCGTAGCACCCTCTGGAAACACCATATATTTT. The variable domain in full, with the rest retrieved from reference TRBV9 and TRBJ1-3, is DSGVTQTPKHLITATGQRVTLRCSPRSGDLSVYWYQQSLDQGLQFLIQYYNGEERAKGNILERFSAQQFPDLHSELNLSSLELGDSALYFCASSVAPSGNTIYFGEGSWLTVV.

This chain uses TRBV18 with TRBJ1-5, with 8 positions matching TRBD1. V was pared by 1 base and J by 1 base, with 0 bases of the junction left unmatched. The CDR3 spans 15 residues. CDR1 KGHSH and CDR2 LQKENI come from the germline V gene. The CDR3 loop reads CASSPRTGSNQPQHF. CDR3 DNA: TGTGCCAGCTCACCACGGACAGGGAGCAATCAGCCCCAGCATTTT. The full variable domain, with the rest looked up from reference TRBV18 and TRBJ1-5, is NAGVMQNPRHLVRRRGQEARLRCSPMKGHSHVYWYRQLPEEGLKFMVYLQKENIIDESGMPKERFSAEFPKEGPSILRIQQVVRGDSAAYFCASSPRTGSNQPQHFGDGTRLSIL.

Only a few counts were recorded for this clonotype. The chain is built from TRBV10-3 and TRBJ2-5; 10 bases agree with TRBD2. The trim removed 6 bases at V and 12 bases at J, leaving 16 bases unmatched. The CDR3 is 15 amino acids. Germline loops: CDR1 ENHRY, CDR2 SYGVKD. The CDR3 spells CAIRGDSGTSDIEYF. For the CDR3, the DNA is TGTGCCATCAGGGGCGACTCCGGGACTAGCGACATTGAGTACTTC.

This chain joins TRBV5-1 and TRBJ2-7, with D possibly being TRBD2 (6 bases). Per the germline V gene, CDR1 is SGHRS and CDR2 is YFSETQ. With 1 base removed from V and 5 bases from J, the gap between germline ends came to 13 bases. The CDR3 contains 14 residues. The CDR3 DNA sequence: TGCGCCAGCAGCTTGAGGGACGGGGGTGACGAGCAGTACTTC. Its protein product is CASSLRDGGDEQYF. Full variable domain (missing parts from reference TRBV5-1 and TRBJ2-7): KAGVTQTPRYLIKTRGQQVTLSCSPISGHRSVSWYQQTPGQGLQFLFEYFSETQRNKGNFPGRFSGRQFSNSRSEMNVSTLELGDSALYLCASSLRDGGDEQYFGPGTRLTVT.

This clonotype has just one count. The CDR3 nucleotides are TGTGCCAGCTCCCCCGGACAGGGGGCGCTTTGGGCTGAAGCTTTCTTT. It translates to CASSPGQGALWAEAFF. The chain has TRBV18 and TRBJ1-1; TRBD1 matches at 11 bases. Germline lookup yields CDR1 KGHSH and CDR2 LQKENI. The V and J ends lost 6 bases and 6 bases, in that order; junction bases with no gene match: 12. This CDR3 region has 16 residues.